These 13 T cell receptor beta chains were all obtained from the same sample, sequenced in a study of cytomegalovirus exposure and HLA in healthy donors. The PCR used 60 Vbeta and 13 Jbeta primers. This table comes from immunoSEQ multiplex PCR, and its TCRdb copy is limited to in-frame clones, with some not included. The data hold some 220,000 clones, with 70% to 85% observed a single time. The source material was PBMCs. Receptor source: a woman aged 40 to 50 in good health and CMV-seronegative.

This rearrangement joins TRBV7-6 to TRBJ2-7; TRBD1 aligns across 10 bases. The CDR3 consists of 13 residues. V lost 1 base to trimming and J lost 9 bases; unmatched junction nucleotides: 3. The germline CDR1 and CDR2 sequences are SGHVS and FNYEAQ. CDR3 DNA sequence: TGTGCCAGCAGCTTAGGGGGACAGGGGTCGCAGTACTTC. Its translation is CASSLGGQGSQYF.

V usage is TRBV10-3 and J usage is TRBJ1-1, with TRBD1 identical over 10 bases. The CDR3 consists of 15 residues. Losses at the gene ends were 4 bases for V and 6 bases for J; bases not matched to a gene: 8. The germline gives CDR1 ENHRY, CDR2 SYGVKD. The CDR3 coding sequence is TGTGCCATCAGTGGATCTGAGACAGGGGGCTCTGAAGCTTTCTTT. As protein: CAISGSETGGSEAFF.

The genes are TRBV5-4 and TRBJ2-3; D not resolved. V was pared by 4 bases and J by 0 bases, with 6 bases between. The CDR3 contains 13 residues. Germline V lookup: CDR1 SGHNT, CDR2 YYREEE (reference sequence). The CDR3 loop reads CASSQTSTDTQYF. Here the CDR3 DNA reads TGTGCCAGCAGCCAGACTAGCACAGATACGCAGTATTTT.

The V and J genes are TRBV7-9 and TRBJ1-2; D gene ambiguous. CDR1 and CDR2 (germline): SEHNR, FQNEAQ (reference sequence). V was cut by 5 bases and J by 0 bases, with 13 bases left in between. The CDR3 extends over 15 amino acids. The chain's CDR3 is CASSLFTDPNYGYTF. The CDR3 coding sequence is TGTGCCAGCAGCCTTTTCACAGACCCTAACTATGGCTACACCTTC. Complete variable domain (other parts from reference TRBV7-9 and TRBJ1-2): DTGVSQNPRHKITKRGQNVTFRCDPISEHNRLYWYRQTLGQGPEFLTYFQNEAQLEKSRLLSDRFSAERPKGSFSTLEIQRTEQGDSAMYLCASSLFTDPNYGYTFGSGTRLTVV.

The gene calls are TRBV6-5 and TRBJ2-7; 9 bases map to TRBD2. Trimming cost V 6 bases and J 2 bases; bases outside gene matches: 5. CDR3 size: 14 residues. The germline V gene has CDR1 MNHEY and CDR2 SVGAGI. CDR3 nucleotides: TGTGCCAGCAGCCCCCTAGCGGGGCCCTACGAGCAGTACTTC. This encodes CASSPLAGPYEQYF.

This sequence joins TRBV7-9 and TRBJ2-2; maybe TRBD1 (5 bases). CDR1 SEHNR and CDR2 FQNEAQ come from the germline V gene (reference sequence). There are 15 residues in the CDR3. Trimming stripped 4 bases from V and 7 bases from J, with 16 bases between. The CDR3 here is CASSYSQQGIGELFF. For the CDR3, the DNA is TGTGCCAGCAGCTACTCCCAGCAGGGAATCGGGGAGCTGTTTTTT.

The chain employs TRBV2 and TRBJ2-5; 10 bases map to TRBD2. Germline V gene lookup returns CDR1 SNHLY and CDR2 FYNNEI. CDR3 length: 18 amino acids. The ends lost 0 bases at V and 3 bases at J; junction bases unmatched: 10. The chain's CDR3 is CASSEAPFSGGTKETQYF. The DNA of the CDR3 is TGTGCCAGCAGTGAAGCGCCCTTTAGCGGGGGGACTAAAGAGACCCAGTACTTC.

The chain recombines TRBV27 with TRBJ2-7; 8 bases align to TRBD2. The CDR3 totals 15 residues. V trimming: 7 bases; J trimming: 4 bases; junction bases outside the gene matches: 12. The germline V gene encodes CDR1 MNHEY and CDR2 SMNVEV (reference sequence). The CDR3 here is CASTLRAGGYYEQYF. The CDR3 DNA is TGTGCCAGCACCCTTAGGGCGGGGGGTTATTACGAGCAGTACTTC.

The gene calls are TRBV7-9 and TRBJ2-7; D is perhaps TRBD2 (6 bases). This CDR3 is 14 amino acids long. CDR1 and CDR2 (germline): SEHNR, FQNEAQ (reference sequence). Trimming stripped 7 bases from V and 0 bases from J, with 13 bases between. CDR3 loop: CASTPPGSSYEQYF. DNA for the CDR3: TGTGCCAGCACTCCCCCCGGGAGCTCCTACGAGCAGTACTTC.

The CDR3 bases are TGTGCCAGCAGCGTAGCCCCTCAGCTTACAGGGGGCGACTACAATGAGCAGTTCTTC. Translated, it gives CASSVAPQLTGGDYNEQFF. V is TRBV9 and J is TRBJ2-1; 9 bases are shared with TRBD1. The CDR3 is made up of 19 amino acids. Per the germline V gene, CDR1 is SGDLS and CDR2 is YYNGEE. V trimming: 0 bases; J trimming: 3 bases; junction bases outside the gene matches: 13.

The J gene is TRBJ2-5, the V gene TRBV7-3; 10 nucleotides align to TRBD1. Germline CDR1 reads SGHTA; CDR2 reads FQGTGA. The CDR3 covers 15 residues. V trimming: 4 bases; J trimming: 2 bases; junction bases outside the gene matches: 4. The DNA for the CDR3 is TGTGCCAGCAGCTCAGGACAGGGGGGACAAGAGACCCAGTACTTC. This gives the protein CASSSGQGGQETQYF.

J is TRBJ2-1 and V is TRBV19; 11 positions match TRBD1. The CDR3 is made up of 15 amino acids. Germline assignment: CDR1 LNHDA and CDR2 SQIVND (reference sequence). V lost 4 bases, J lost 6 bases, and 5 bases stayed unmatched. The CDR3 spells CASSTGGQGGNEQFF. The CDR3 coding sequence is TGTGCCAGTAGTACTGGGGGACAGGGGGGCAATGAGCAGTTCTTC.

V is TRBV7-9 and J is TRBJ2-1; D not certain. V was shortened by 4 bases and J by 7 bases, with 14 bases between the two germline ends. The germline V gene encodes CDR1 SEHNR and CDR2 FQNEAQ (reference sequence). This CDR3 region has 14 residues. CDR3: CASSSTRLSNEQFF. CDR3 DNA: TGTGCCAGCAGCTCCACGCGCCTATCTAATGAGCAGTTCTTC.